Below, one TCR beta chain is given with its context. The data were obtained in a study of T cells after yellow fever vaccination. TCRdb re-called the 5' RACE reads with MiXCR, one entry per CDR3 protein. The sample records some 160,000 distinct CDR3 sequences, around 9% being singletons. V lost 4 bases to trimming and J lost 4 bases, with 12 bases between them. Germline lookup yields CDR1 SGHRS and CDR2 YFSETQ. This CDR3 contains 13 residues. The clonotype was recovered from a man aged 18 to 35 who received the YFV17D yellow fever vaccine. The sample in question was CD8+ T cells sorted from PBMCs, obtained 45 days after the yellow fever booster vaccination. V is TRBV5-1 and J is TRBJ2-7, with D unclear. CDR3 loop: CASSEDGIYEQYF. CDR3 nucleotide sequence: TGCGCCAGCAGCGAGGACGGAATTTACGAGCAGTACTTC.